Sequencing of this TCR beta chain was carried out in a study of shared clonotypes between healthy human individuals. Overall study findings and caveats: A handful of donors held 5% to 5.5% of naive CD4 clonotypes in common.

The CDR3 runs to 15 residues. Germline loops: CDR1 MDHEN, CDR2 SYDVKM. V lost 4 bases to trimming and J lost 9 bases, with 19 bases between them. Only Caucasian adults living in Nashville, Tennessee made up the donor group. Notes on this clone: Its target is not known.

In the original workflow: Filtering was not the same, since immunoSEQ gave junction-only sequences without quality scores. Data came from immunoSEQ multiplex PCR; TCRdb stores just in-frame clones and leaves some out. The V and J calls and clone size are taken from that table; D and trimming were inferred from the DNA. Of 1.6 million or so clones in the sample, 98% to 99% were seen once. The TCR was taken from a young man in good health. Sequenced input: naive CD4+ T cells sorted from blood. Subset reported: CD45RA+ positively selected. The V and J genes are TRBV28 and TRBJ2-1; D is perhaps TRBD2 (6 bases). The CDR3 DNA sequence: TGTGCCAGCAGTTCTCCCTGGGCGGGACCCCCTGAGCAGTTCTTC. Amino acids: CASSSPWAGPPEQFF. The full variable domain, with the rest looked up from reference TRBV28 and TRBJ2-1, is DVKVTQSSRYLVKRTGEKVFLECVQDMDHENMFWYRQDPGLGLRLIYFSYDVKMKEKGDIPEGYSVSREKKERFSLILESASTNQTSMYLCASSSPWAGPPEQFFGPGTRLTVL.